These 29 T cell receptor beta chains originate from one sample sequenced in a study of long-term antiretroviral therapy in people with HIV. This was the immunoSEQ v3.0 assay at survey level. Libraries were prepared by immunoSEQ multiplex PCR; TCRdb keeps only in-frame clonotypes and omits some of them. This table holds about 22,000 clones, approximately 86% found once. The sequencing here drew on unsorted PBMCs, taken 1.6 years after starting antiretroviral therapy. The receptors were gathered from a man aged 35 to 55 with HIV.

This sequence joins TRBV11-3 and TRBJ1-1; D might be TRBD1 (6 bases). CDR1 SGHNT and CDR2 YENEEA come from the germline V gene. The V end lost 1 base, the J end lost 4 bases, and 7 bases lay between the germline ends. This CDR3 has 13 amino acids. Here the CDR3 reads CASSLGRGTEAFF. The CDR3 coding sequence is TGTGCCAGCAGCTTAGGCAGGGGCACTGAAGCTTTCTTT.

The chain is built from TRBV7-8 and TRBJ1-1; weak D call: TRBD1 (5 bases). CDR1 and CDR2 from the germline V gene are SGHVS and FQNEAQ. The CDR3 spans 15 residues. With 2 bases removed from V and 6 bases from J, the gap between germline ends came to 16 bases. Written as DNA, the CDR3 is TGTGCCAGCAGCTTAATAATAGGGGCCGCCTCTGAAGCTTTCTTT. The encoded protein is CASSLIIGAASEAFF.

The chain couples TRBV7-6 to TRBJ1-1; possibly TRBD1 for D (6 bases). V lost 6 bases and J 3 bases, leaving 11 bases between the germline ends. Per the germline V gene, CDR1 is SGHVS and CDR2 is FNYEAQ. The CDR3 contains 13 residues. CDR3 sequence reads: CASRGGMDTEAFF. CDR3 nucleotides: TGTGCCAGCAGAGGGGGGATGGACACTGAAGCTTTCTTT.

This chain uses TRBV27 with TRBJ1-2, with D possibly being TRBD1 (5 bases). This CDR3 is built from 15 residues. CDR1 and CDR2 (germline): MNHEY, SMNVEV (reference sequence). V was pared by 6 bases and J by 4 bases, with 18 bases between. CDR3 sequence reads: CASSRGIPQSYGYTF. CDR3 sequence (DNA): TGTGCCAGCAGCCGGGGGATACCTCAATCCTATGGCTACACCTTC.

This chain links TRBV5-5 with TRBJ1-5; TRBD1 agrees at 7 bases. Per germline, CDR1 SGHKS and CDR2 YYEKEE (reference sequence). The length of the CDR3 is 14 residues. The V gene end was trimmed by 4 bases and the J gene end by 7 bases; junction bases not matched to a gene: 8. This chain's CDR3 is CASSEGQSGQPQHF. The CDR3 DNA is TGTGCCAGCAGCGAGGGACAGTCGGGCCAGCCCCAGCATTTT.

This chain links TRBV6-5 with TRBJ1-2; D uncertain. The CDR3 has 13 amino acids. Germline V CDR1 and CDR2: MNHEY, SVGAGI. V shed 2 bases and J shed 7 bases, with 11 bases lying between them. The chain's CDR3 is CASSYVGSSGYTF. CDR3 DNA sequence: TGTGCCAGCAGTTACGTGGGTTCTTCTGGCTACACCTTC.

The CDR3 bases are TGTGCCAGCACCATAACAGGGAGGGAGCAGTACTTC. It yields the protein CASTITGREQYF. V gene TRBV28 combines with J gene TRBJ2-7; tentatively, D is TRBD1 or TRBD2 (6 bases each). CDR1 and CDR2 (germline): MDHEN, SYDVKM. The CDR3 sequence is 12 residues long. V lost 7 bases and J 7 bases, leaving 14 bases between the germline ends.

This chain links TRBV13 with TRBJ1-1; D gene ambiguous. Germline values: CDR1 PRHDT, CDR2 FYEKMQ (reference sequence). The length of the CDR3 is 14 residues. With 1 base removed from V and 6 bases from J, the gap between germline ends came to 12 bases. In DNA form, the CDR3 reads TGTGCCAGCAGCTTAGTCCTCTCTTCGTCTGAAGCTTTCTTT. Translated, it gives CASSLVLSSSEAFF. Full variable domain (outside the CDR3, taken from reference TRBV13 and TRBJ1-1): AAGVIQSPRHLIKEKRETATLKCYPIPRHDTVYWYQQGPGQDPQFLISFYEKMQSDKGSIPDRFSAQQFSDYHSELNMSSLELGDSALYFCASSLVLSSSEAFFGQGTRLTVV.

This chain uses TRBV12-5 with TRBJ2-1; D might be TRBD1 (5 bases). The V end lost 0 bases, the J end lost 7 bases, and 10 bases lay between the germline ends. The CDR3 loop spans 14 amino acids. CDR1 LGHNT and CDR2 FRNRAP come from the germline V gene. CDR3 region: CASGLVPQGNEQFF. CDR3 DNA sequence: TGTGCTAGTGGTTTGGTACCCCAGGGTAATGAGCAGTTCTTC.

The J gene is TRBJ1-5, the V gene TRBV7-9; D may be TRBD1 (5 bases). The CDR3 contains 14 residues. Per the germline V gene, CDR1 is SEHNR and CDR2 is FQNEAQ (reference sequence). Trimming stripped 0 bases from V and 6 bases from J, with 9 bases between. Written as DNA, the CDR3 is TGTGCCAGCAGCTTAGCCAGGGATCGTCAGCCCCAGCATTTT. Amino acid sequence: CASSLARDRQPQHF.

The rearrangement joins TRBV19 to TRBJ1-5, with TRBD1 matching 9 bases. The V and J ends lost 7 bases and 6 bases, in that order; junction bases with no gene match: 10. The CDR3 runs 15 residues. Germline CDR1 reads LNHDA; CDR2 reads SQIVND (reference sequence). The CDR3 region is CASNKDRGSVQPQHF. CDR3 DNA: TGTGCCAGTAACAAGGACAGGGGTTCCGTTCAGCCCCAGCATTTT.

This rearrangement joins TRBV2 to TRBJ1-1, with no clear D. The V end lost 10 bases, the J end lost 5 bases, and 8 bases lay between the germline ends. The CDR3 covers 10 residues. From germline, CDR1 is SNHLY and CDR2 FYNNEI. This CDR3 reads CAKEKTEAFF. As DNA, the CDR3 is TGTGCCAAAGAGAAAACTGAAGCTTTCTTT.

The CDR3 nucleotides read TGCGCCAGCAGCCTCTTCGCCAACGACACTGAAGCTTTCTTT. Amino acids: CASSLFANDTEAFF. The chain has TRBV4-1 and TRBJ1-1, with unresolved D. Germline CDR1 is MGHRA and CDR2 is YSYEKL. Trimming pared 4 bases from V and 3 bases from J, leaving 12 bases between. This CDR3 contains 14 residues.

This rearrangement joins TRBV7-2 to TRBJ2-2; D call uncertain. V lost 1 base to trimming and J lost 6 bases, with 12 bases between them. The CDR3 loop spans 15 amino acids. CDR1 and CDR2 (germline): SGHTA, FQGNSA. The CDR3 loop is CASSLVVGIAGELFF. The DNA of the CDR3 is TGTGCCAGCAGCTTAGTTGTAGGGATCGCCGGGGAGCTGTTTTTT.

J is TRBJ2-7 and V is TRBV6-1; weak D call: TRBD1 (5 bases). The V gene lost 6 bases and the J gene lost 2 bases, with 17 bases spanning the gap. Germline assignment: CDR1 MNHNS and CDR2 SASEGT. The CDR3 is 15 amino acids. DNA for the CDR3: TGTGCCAGCAGCCAGCCCAGACAGACCCCCTACGAGCAGTACTTC. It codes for CASSQPRQTPYEQYF.

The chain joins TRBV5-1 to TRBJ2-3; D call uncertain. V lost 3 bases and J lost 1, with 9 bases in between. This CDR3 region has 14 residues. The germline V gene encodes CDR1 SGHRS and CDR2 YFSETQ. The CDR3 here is CASSSNWGTDTQYF. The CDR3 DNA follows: TGCGCCAGCAGCTCTAATTGGGGCACAGATACGCAGTATTTT.

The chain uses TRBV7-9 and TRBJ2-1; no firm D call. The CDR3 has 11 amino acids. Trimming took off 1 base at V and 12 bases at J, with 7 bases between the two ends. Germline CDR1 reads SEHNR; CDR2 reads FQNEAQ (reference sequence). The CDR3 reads CASSLGPGQFF. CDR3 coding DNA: TGTGCCAGCAGCTTAGGACCGGGGCAGTTCTTC.

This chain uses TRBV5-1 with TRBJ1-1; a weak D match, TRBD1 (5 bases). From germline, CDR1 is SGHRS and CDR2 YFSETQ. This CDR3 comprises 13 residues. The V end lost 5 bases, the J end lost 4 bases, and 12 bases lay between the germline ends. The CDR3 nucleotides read TGCGCCAGCAGTGGGCAGGGTGGCACTGAAGCTTTCTTT. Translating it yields CASSGQGGTEAFF.

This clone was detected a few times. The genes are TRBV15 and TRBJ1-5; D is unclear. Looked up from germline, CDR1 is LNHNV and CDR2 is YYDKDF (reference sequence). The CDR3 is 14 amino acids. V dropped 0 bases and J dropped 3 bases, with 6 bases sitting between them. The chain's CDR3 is CATSRDYDNQPQHF. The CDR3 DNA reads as TGTGCCACCAGCAGAGATTATGACAATCAGCCCCAGCATTTT.

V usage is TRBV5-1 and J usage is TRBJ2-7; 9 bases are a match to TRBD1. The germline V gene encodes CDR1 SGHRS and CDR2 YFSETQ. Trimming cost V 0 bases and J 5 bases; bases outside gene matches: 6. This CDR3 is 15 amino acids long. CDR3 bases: TGCGCCAGCAGCTTGGTGGGGACAGGGATCGACGAGCAGTACTTC. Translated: CASSLVGTGIDEQYF.

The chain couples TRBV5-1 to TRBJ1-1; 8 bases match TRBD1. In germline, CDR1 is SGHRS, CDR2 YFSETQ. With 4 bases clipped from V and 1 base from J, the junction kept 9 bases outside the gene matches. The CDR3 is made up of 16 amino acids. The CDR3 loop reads CASSLARDRRNTEAFF. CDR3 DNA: TGCGCCAGCAGCCTGGCTCGGGACAGGAGGAACACTGAAGCTTTCTTT.

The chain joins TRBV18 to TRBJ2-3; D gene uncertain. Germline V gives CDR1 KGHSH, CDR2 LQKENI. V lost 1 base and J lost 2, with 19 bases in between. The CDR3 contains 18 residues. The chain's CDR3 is CASSPQGHRTNYTDTQYF. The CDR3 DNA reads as TGTGCCAGCTCACCACAGGGCCACCGGACGAATTACACAGATACGCAGTATTTT.

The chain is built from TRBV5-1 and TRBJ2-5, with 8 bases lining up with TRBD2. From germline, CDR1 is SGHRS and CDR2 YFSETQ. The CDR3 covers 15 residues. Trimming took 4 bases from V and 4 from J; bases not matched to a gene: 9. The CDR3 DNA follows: TGCGCCAGCAGCCCGCCGGGAGGGGGAGGAGAGACCCAGTACTTC. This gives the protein CASSPPGGGGETQYF.

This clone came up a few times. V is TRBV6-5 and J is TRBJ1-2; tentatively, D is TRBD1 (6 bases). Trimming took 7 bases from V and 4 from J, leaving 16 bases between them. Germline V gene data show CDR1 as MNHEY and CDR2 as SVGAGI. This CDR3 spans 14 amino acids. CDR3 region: CASTTGRGVYGYTF. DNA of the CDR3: TGTGCCAGCACCACCGGGAGGGGGGTCTATGGCTACACCTTC.

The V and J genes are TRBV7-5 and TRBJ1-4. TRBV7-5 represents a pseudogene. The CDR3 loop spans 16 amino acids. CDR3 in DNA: TGTGTCAGAAGCTTATCCGGCCGAATAGTTCGTGAAAAACTGTTTTTT. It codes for CVRSLSGRIVREKLFF.

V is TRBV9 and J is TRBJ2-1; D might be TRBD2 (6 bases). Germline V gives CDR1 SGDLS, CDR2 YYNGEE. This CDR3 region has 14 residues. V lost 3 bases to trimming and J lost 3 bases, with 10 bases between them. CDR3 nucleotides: TGTGCCAGCAGCGCAGGACTAATCTACAATGAGCAGTTCTTC. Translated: CASSAGLIYNEQFF.

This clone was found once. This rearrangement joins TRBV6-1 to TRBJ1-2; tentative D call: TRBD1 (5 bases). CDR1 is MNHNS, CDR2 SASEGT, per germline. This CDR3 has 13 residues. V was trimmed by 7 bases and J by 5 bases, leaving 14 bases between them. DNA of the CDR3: TGTGCCAGCACAACGAGGCAGGGTTATGGCTACACCTTC. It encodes CASTTRQGYGYTF.

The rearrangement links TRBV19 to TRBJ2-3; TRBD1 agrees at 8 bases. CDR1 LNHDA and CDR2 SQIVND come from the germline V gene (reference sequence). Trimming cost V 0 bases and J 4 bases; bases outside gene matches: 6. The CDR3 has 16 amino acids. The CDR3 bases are TGTGCCAGTAGTATAGAACAGGGGGAGACGCCAGATACGCAGTATTTT. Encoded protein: CASSIEQGETPDTQYF.

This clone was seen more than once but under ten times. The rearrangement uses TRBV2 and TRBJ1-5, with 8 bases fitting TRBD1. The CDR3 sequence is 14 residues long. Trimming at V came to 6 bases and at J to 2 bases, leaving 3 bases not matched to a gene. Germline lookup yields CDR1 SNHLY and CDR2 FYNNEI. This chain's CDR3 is CASREDRGNQPQHF. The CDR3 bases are TGTGCCAGCAGGGAGGACAGGGGCAATCAGCCCCAGCATTTT.